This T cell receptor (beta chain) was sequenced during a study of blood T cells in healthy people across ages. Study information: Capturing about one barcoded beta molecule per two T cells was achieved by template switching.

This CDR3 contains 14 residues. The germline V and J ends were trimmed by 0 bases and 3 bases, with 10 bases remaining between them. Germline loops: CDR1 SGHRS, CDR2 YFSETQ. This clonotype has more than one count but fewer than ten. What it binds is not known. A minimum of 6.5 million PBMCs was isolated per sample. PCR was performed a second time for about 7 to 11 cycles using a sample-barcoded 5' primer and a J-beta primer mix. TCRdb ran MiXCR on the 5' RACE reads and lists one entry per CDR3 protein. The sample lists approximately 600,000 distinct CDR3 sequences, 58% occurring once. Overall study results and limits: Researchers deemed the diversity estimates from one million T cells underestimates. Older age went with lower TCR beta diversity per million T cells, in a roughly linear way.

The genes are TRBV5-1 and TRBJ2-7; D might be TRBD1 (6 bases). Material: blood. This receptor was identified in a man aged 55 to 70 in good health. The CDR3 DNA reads TGCGCCAGCAGCTTGGAACAGGGTGACTACGAGCAGTACTTC. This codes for CASSLEQGDYEQYF.